This T cell receptor (beta chain) was recovered during a study of Graves' ophthalmopathy and Graves' hyperthyroidism. This clonotype was recorded many times. The TCR beta CDR3 regions underwent amplification from RNA transcripts. Amplification began with first-round RT-PCR using HTBI primers, then second-round multiplex PCR was performed. TCRdb ran MiXCR on the multiplex PCR reads and lists one entry per CDR3 protein. The data hold approximately 500,000 distinct CDR3 sequences, with 14% observed a single time. J was trimmed by 7 bases and V by 6 bases; bases with no gene match: 16. The CDR3 contains 17 residues.

Sequenced sample: blood. This TCR derives from a woman aged 25 to 39 with Graves' ophthalmopathy. This chain joins TRBV12-3 or TRBV12-4 and TRBJ2-1; 9 bases align to TRBD2. This CDR3 is CASSLDWRGGAGNEQFF. In DNA, the CDR3 is TGTGCCAGCAGCCTAGACTGGCGGGGGGGAGCAGGTAATGAGCAGTTCTTC.